Below are 20 T cell receptor beta chains sequenced from a single sample in a study of blood T cell repertoires in COVID-19. Clones were sequenced by immunoSEQ multiplex PCR, and TCRdb holds only the in-frame ones, with some missing. The top ten hold roughly 3.9% of the sample, which has around 130,000 clones, more than 70% seen once. The sample consisted of peripheral blood. The receptors stem from a man aged 55 to 69 with acute or convalescent COVID-19.

The V and J genes are TRBV27 and TRBJ1-5, with D unresolved. The V end lost 5 bases, the J end lost 5 bases, and 16 bases lay between the germline ends. Germline values: CDR1 MNHEY, CDR2 SMNVEV (reference sequence). The CDR3 spans 15 residues. The CDR3 loop reads CASSPRSSGDQPQHF. The DNA of the CDR3 is TGTGCCAGCAGTCCCCGGAGCTCCGGGGATCAGCCCCAGCATTTT.

This chain links TRBV12-3 or TRBV12-4 with TRBJ2-1; D may be TRBD1 (6 bases). The V and J ends lost 7 bases and 8 bases respectively, with 15 bases between them. The CDR3 has 13 amino acids. The CDR3 sequence is CASTIPGDDEQFF. CDR3 DNA sequence: TGTGCCAGCACAATCCCAGGGGACGATGAGCAGTTCTTC.

The chain is built from TRBV9 and TRBJ2-1, with 8 bases aligning to TRBD1. After removal of 0 bases from V and 9 bases from J, the junction contained 17 bases not matched to a gene. CDR1 is SGDLS, CDR2 YYNGEE, per germline. This CDR3 contains 18 residues. CDR3 protein: CASSVVDRAAFSMGEQFF. CDR3 in DNA: TGTGCCAGCAGCGTAGTGGACAGGGCCGCTTTTTCCATGGGTGAGCAGTTCTTC.

V usage is TRBV3-1 (or the pseudogene TRBV3-2) and J usage is TRBJ2-5; D not resolved. Between the trimmed V and J ends, which lost 1 base and 5 bases, there was a span of 8 bases. Germline V lookup: CDR1 LGHDT, CDR2 YNNKEL (reference sequence). CDR3 length: 13 residues. The CDR3 protein is CASSQAGLETQYF. CDR3 coding DNA: TGTGCCAGCAGCCAAGCGGGTCTGGAGACCCAGTACTTC.

This chain links TRBV19 with TRBJ2-7; 10 positions match TRBD1. V gave up 3 bases and J gave up 0 bases; unmatched junction bases: 8. CDR1 is LNHDA, CDR2 SQIVND, per germline (reference sequence). The CDR3 extends over 17 amino acids. In DNA form, the CDR3 reads TGTGCCAGTAGTATTACGGGACAGGGGCCCGTCTCCTACGAGCAGTACTTC. Residues: CASSITGQGPVSYEQYF.

This chain links TRBV28 with TRBJ1-5; unclear D gene. Deletions cut 3 bases from V and 2 bases from J, with 11 bases between. The CDR3 sequence is 15 residues long. Germline assignment: CDR1 MDHEN and CDR2 SYDVKM. The CDR3 DNA sequence: TGTGCCAGCAGTTTGGTCAGGAACGGCAATCAGCCCCAGCATTTT. The encoded protein is CASSLVRNGNQPQHF.

The J gene is TRBJ2-3, the V gene TRBV6-6; 10 positions match TRBD2. V lost 2 bases and J lost 2; bases outside the gene matches: 1. The CDR3 has 15 amino acids. The germline gives CDR1 MNHNY, CDR2 SVGAGI (reference sequence). CDR3 sequence (DNA): TGTGCCAGCAGTTACCTAGCGGGAGCCACAGATACGCAGTATTTT. This codes for CASSYLAGATDTQYF.

The rearrangement uses TRBV11-2 and TRBJ1-6, with D possibly TRBD1 on 6 matching bases. The germline CDR1 and CDR2 sequences are SGHAT and FQNNGV. There are 15 residues in the CDR3. V was cut by 5 bases and J by 6 bases, with 14 bases left in between. The CDR3 reads CASSRSRGVNSPLHF. The CDR3 coding sequence is TGTGCCAGCAGCAGATCCAGGGGCGTTAATTCACCCCTCCACTTT.

Here the CDR3 DNA reads TGTGCCTGGAGTGCCCCGAAGCTGAATCAGCCCCAGCATTTT. Translating it yields CAWSAPKLNQPQHF. This chain joins TRBV30 and TRBJ1-5; no firm D call. CDR3 size: 14 residues. The germline V gene has CDR1 GTSNPN and CDR2 SVGIG (reference sequence). V gave up 1 base and J gave up 4 bases, with 11 bases separating them.

There are a few counts of this clone. This rearrangement joins TRBV7-2 to TRBJ2-5; D ambiguous. The germline V and J ends were trimmed by 0 bases and 0 bases, with 11 bases remaining between them. The CDR3 loop spans 16 amino acids. Germline V CDR1 and CDR2: SGHTA, FQGNSA. CDR3: CASSLAESSYQETQYF. For the CDR3, the DNA is TGTGCCAGCAGCTTAGCCGAGTCTTCGTACCAAGAGACCCAGTACTTC.

The chain uses TRBV2 and TRBJ1-1; D not certain. Trimming stripped 7 bases from V and 1 base from J, with 16 bases between. The CDR3 is 15 residues long. The V gene's germline CDR1 is SNHLY and CDR2 FYNNEI. The DNA of the CDR3 is TGTGCCAGCACGGTCCAGCGCAACCCGAACACTGAAGCTTTCTTT. It translates to CASTVQRNPNTEAFF. Drawing the rest from reference TRBV2 and TRBJ1-1, the complete variable domain is EPEVTQTPSHQVTQMGQEVILRCVPISNHLYFYWYRQILGQKVEFLVSFYNNEISEKSEIFDDQFSVERPDGSNFTLKIRSTKLEDSAMYFCASTVQRNPNTEAFFGQGTRLTVV.

The chain carries TRBV28 and TRBJ2-3, with D possibly being TRBD1 (6 bases). Germline CDR1 reads MDHEN; CDR2 reads SYDVKM. This CDR3 has 14 residues. The V and J ends lost 5 bases and 4 bases respectively, with 13 bases between them. The CDR3 loop reads CASSLQGWADTQYF. CDR3 nucleotides: TGTGCCAGCAGTCTACAGGGATGGGCAGATACGCAGTATTTT.

J is TRBJ2-4 and V is TRBV5-4, with a weak D call TRBD2 (5 bases). The ends were cut back, 4 bases at V and 3 bases at J, with 14 bases in the middle. The CDR3 sequence is 15 residues long. Germline values: CDR1 SGHNT, CDR2 YYREEE (reference sequence). Written as DNA, the CDR3 is TGTGCCAGCAGCCCGGACCTTAGCGTCAAAAACATTCAGTACTTC. It specifies CASSPDLSVKNIQYF. The full variable domain, its missing parts supplied by reference TRBV5-4 and TRBJ2-4, is ETGVTQSPTHLIKTRGQQVTLRCSSQSGHNTVSWYQQALGQGPQFIFQYYREEENGRGNFPPRFSGLQFPNYSSELNVNALELDDSALYLCASSPDLSVKNIQYFGAGTRLSVL.

This sequence joins TRBV7-6 and TRBJ1-3, with no clear D. This CDR3 spans 15 amino acids. V was cut by 1 base and J by 2 bases, with 9 bases left in between. CDR1 is SGHVS, CDR2 FNYEAQ, per germline. In DNA form, the CDR3 reads TGTGCCAGCAGCTTAGAGGCTACAGCTGGAAACACCATATATTTT. As protein: CASSLEATAGNTIYF.

V usage is TRBV7-2 and J usage is TRBJ2-2, with D perhaps matching TRBD2 (5 bases). The CDR3 spans 13 residues. The V gene's germline CDR1 is SGHTA and CDR2 FQGNSA. V was pared by 4 bases and J by 7 bases, with 10 bases between. The chain's CDR3 is CASSSGVGGELFF. The CDR3 nucleotides read TGTGCCAGCAGCTCCGGGGTGGGCGGGGAGCTGTTTTTT.

The chain links TRBV15 to TRBJ2-5, with no clear D. The CDR3 sequence is 12 residues long. CDR1 is LNHNV, CDR2 YYDKDF, per germline (reference sequence). Trimming stripped 1 base from V and 5 bases from J, with 5 bases between. The CDR3 bases are TGTGCCACCAGCAGAGGGCCGGAGACCCAGTACTTC. Translated, it gives CATSRGPETQYF.

The chain employs TRBV18 and TRBJ2-7; unclear D gene. Trimming pared 6 bases from V and 4 bases from J, leaving 13 bases between. The germline V gene encodes CDR1 KGHSH and CDR2 LQKENI. The CDR3 runs to 13 residues. CDR3 bases: TGTGCCAGCTCTATCATAAATCGGTACGAGCAGTACTTC. It yields the protein CASSIINRYEQYF.

This clone has just one count. The chain couples TRBV5-1 to TRBJ1-1, with 7 bases aligning to TRBD1. V lost 3 bases, J lost 2 bases, and 7 bases stayed unmatched. CDR1 and CDR2 from the germline V gene are SGHRS and YFSETQ. This CDR3 is 15 amino acids long. This CDR3 is CASSWRGRGNTEAFF. CDR3 bases: TGCGCCAGCAGCTGGAGGGGGCGCGGTAACACTGAAGCTTTCTTT.

The chain is built from TRBV10-2 and TRBJ2-7; D might be TRBD2 (7 bases). CDR1 is WSHSY, CDR2 SAAADI, per germline. This CDR3 has 15 amino acids. V lost 2 bases and J lost 2, with 13 bases in between. DNA of the CDR3: TGCGCCAGCAGTGAGGGCGGGGGCTGGACCTACGAGCAGTACTTC. Amino acids: CASSEGGGWTYEQYF.

This clone was recorded once. Other DNA sequences in this sample translate to the same CDR3. The chain joins TRBV7-2 to TRBJ1-2; D call uncertain. CDR1 and CDR2 (germline): SGHTA, FQGNSA. The CDR3 has 11 amino acids. Trimming removed 5 bases from V and 4 bases from J, with 5 bases in between. The CDR3 region has the DNA TGTGCCAGCAGCCCCTCCTATGGCTACACCTTC. Residues: CASSPSYGYTF.